Listed here are 4 T cell receptor beta chains from one sample, sequenced in a study of blood T cell repertoires in COVID-19. Sequencing used immunoSEQ multiplex PCR; TCRdb keeps in-frame clones, though not all of them. This sample carries fewer than 250,000 clones, around 90% of them seen once, and the ten largest clones take just over 2.5%. The sample was PBMCs or T cells enriched from blood (not recorded which). All receptors derive from a woman in her 30s with acute COVID-19.

The V and J genes are TRBV6-5 and TRBJ1-1, with D possibly TRBD1 on 5 matching bases. The CDR3 extends over 14 amino acids. Per the germline V gene, CDR1 is MNHEY and CDR2 is SVGAGI. The V end lost 4 bases, the J end lost 1 base, and 10 bases lay between the germline ends. The CDR3 region is CASSSVDRNTEAFF. DNA for the CDR3: TGTGCCAGCAGTTCCGTAGACAGGAACACTGAAGCTTTCTTT.

The genes are TRBV5-1 and TRBJ2-3; no reliable D call. Between the trimmed V and J ends, which lost 6 bases and 2 bases, there was a span of 10 bases. The CDR3 covers 13 residues. Per germline, CDR1 SGHRS and CDR2 YFSETQ. As DNA, the CDR3 is TGCGCCAGCAACGCAGTCCCCACAGATACGCAGTATTTT. Its translation: CASNAVPTDTQYF. Together with reference TRBV5-1 and TRBJ2-3, the CDR3 gives the full variable domain: KAGVTQTPRYLIKTRGQQVTLSCSPISGHRSVSWYQQTPGQGLQFLFEYFSETQRNKGNFPGRFSGRQFSNSRSEMNVSTLELGDSALYLCASNAVPTDTQYFGPGTRLTVL.

The chain is built from TRBV5-6 and TRBJ2-3; TRBD1 is a possible D gene (6 bases). The CDR3 length is 12 residues. Germline values: CDR1 SGHDT, CDR2 YYEEEE. Trimming shortened V by 2 bases and J by 8 bases, and 9 bases separated the two germline ends. The CDR3 is CASSLEGVTQYF. Here the CDR3 DNA reads TGTGCCAGCAGCTTAGAGGGGGTTACGCAGTATTTT.

The chain is built from TRBV6-5 and TRBJ1-2; TRBD1 matches 8 bases. Trimming cost V 8 bases and J 0 bases; bases outside gene matches: 8. CDR1 and CDR2 from the germline V gene are MNHEY and SVGAGI. CDR3 length: 15 residues. The CDR3 region has the DNA TGTGCCAGCGCCCGGGACAGGAGAACTAACTATGGCTACACCTTC. It encodes CASARDRRTNYGYTF.